The source of this TCR beta chain is a study of blood T cell repertoires in COVID-19. Study details: In each case, the material was cDNA or gDNA derived from T cells, B-cell-depleted T cells, or PBMCs.

Study processing details: It was from reference gene primer amplification that nucleated cell counts were estimated. Repertoires were generated with immunoSEQ multiplex PCR, while TCRdb's copy carries only in-frame clones and drops some. Clonal size and the V and J genes are those of that table, whereas D and trimming came from the DNA. This sample has 65,000 to 85,000 clones, with around 91% found just once. V lost 3 bases and J 6 bases, leaving 14 bases between the germline ends. Germline CDR1 KGHSH, CDR2 LQKENI. The CDR3 spans 14 residues. This clone has only one observation. The sample taken for sequencing was peripheral blood. The rearrangement links TRBV18 to TRBJ1-2; D perhaps matches TRBD1 (6 bases). The receptor was isolated from a man in his fifties with acute or convalescent COVID-19. CDR3 DNA sequence: TGTGCCAGCTCACCTGGCGGGGGCGCGGATGGCTACACCTTC. This encodes CASSPGGGADGYTF.